This TCR beta chain derives from a study of blood T cells in healthy people across ages. Study-wide findings and caveats: Investigators treated diversity estimates from one million T cells as underestimates.

The CDR3 is made up of 13 amino acids. Trimming left V 5 bases short and J 3 bases short, with 10 bases between. A second PCR, run for 7 to 11 cycles, used a sample-barcoded 5' primer plus a J-beta primer mix. MiXCR, applied by TCRdb to the 5' RACE reads, yields one record per CDR3 protein. Here the sample spans under 1,000,000 distinct CDR3 sequences, 35% to 40% being singletons. This clonotype was found a few times. Its antigen is currently unknown. This receptor was identified in a man younger than 35 in good health. Sequenced material: blood. J is TRBJ1-2 and V is TRBV12-3 or TRBV12-4; D gene ambiguous. This CDR3 reads CASSARVDYGYTF. The CDR3 bases are TGTGCCAGCAGTGCTCGGGTCGACTATGGCTACACCTTC.